Sequencing of this TCR beta chain was carried out in a study of T-cell memory formation after mild COVID-19. Constant-segment primers and 5'RACE yielded cDNA libraries for TCR alpha and TCR beta, each carrying sample barcodes and UMIs. TCRdb processed the 5' RACE reads anew with MiXCR; each CDR3 protein has one entry. The sample has about 33,000 distinct CDR3 sequences; around a fifth are singletons. With respect to this clonotype: The antigen is undetermined.

General observations from the study: Still unconfirmed is whether the second-wave clones peaking on day 37 recognized SARS-CoV-2. Clones shrinking from day 15 to 85 showed even CD4/CD8 mixes; later expanders tilted CD4+.

Germline values: CDR1 LGHDT, CDR2 YNNKEL (reference sequence). The CDR3 runs 15 residues. V was trimmed by 4 bases and J by 8 bases, leaving 20 bases between them. The sample consisted of PBMCs or a T cell subset sorted from them (not recorded which). The source of this sequence is an adult who had mild COVID-19 (a few samples of this study predate the infection). Cell type and time point are not known. The V call is TRBV3-1, the J call TRBJ1-2; tentatively, D is TRBD1 (5 bases). CDR3 region: CASSLGEGILVGYTF. The CDR3 nucleotides are TGTGCCAGCAGCCTCGGGGAGGGGATATTGGTCGGCTACACCTTC.